This T cell receptor beta chain was profiled in a study of vaccination and CD4 T cells after COVID-19. This sample's treatment: roughly ten-day PBMC culture with coronavirus spike peptide pools or control peptides (ViraFEST assay). Antigen-specific T cell expansion with peptide pools preceded TCR sequencing in the ViraFEST approach. Study conclusions and caveats: Spike mono-reactive status applied to 304 of 307 vaccine-specific clones in convalescent patients.

The Oncomine TCR Beta short-read assay was applied to DNA of cultured CD4+ T cells. The template was genomic DNA from cultured CD4+ T cells. TCRdb processed the PCR reads anew with MiXCR; each CDR3 protein has one entry. The data contain about 24,000 distinct CDR3 sequences, roughly 50% of them singletons. This CDR3 comprises 13 residues. Germline V gene sequence: CDR1 MNHNS, CDR2 SASEGT. Trimming pared 6 bases from V and 2 bases from J, leaving 10 bases between. Notes on this clonotype: Antigen specificity is unknown.

This chain connects TRBV6-1 to TRBJ1-2; possible D gene TRBD1, 6 bases. The sample comprised CD4+ T cells from blood, cultured in vitro. The source is a human donor who had recovered from COVID-19. The DNA for the CDR3 is TGTGCCAGCAGCTCCGGACAGAACTATGGCTACACCTTC. Residues: CASSSGQNYGYTF.